This T cell receptor beta chain was sequenced in a study of identical twins. TCRdb re-analysed the 5' RACE reads in MiXCR, keeping a single row per CDR3 protein. The table has some 1,700,000 distinct CDR3 sequences, around 29% seen once. Germline V lookup: CDR1 ENHRY, CDR2 SYGVKD. The V gene lost 8 bases and the J gene lost 8 bases, with 18 bases spanning the gap. The CDR3 totals 13 residues. This clonotype has more than one count but fewer than ten. The clonotype was recovered from a newborn girl in good health. This rearrangement joins TRBV10-3 to TRBJ1-2; the D gene is possibly TRBD1 (5 bases). Sequenced material: cord blood. The CDR3 reads CAIHGRQFTGYTF. As DNA, the CDR3 is TGTGCCATCCATGGAAGACAGTTCACGGGCTACACCTTC.